These 21 T cell receptor beta chains were all obtained from the same sample, sequenced in a study of identical twins. Using its own MiXCR run on the 5' RACE reads, TCRdb lists one record per CDR3 protein. Of under 300,000 distinct CDR3 sequences detected, 5% to 7% appear once; the ten largest clones hold 13% to 15%. In addition, the sample was reused for a study of T cells expressing NK-cell markers.

The sequenced material came from CD8+ T cells sorted from blood. Every receptor here comes from a woman aged 18-35 years in good health.

The table lists this clonotype with a few counts. The gene calls are TRBV2 and TRBJ2-7, with 7 bases fitting TRBD2. J gave up 5 bases and V 0 bases, and 10 bases lay outside the gene matches. Per germline, CDR1 SNHLY and CDR2 FYNNEI. There are 16 residues in the CDR3. CDR3 loop: CASSEARWGGRHEQYF. The CDR3 DNA is TGTGCCAGCAGTGAAGCTCGCTGGGGGGGTAGGCACGAGCAGTACTTC.

The chain has TRBV30 and TRBJ2-7, with no clear D. Trimming removed 0 bases at V and 0 bases at J, with 12 bases between. Per germline, CDR1 GTSNPN and CDR2 SVGIG (reference sequence). This CDR3 has 15 residues. In DNA, the CDR3 is TGTGCCTGGAGTGTAGGCCTTCTAAGCTCCTACGAGCAGTACTTC. It is translated as CAWSVGLLSSYEQYF.

This clonotype has ten or more counts. V gene TRBV20-1 combines with J gene TRBJ2-7; D not certain. V was shortened by 8 bases and J by 0 bases, with 20 bases between the two germline ends. Germline V gene sequence: CDR1 DFQATT, CDR2 SNEGSKA (reference sequence). The CDR3 extends over 15 amino acids. Here the CDR3 reads CSPGYTVSASYEQYF. The CDR3 DNA reads as TGCAGTCCCGGTTACACAGTTTCCGCCTCCTACGAGCAGTACTTC.

This clonotype was observed a few times. The chain uses TRBV12-3 or TRBV12-4 and TRBJ2-7; the D call may be TRBD1 or TRBD2 (6 bases each). V dropped 3 bases and J dropped 2 bases, with 11 bases sitting between them. CDR3 size: 14 residues. CDR3 coding DNA: TGTGCCAGCAGTTTCCGCGGGACACCCTACGAGCAGTACTTC. This encodes CASSFRGTPYEQYF.

This clonotype was observed at least ten times. The V call is TRBV20-1, the J call TRBJ2-3; possibly TRBD2 for D (6 bases). The CDR3 contains 16 residues. Germline V gene sequence: CDR1 DFQATT, CDR2 SNEGSKA (reference sequence). V was trimmed by 3 bases and J by 6 bases, leaving 22 bases between them. The CDR3 DNA follows: TGCAGTGCTAGCCCATCGGGGGACTCCATATTGGATACGCAGTATTTT. Translated, it gives CSASPSGDSILDTQYF.

This clonotype has just a few counts. The chain has TRBV6-5 and TRBJ2-7, with D perhaps TRBD1 (6 bases). Germline-derived CDR1 and CDR2 are MNHEY and SVGAGI. Trimming removed 5 bases at V and 3 bases at J, with 17 bases between. The CDR3 length is 15 residues. Written as DNA, the CDR3 is TGTGCCAGCAGTCACCCCGGGACAAGCATCTACGAGCAGTACTTC. Translation: CASSHPGTSIYEQYF.

This clonotype was observed at least ten times. The chain is built from TRBV9 and TRBJ1-4; D ambiguous. The V and J ends lost 7 bases and 5 bases respectively, with 9 bases between them. Germline CDR1 is SGDLS and CDR2 is YYNGEE. This CDR3 has 12 amino acids. Here the CDR3 DNA reads TGTGCCAGCGGTGGGGTGAATGAAAAACTGTTTTTT. Translating gives CASGGVNEKLFF.

A few counts support this clonotype. The chain carries TRBV4-1 and TRBJ2-7; 10 bases align to TRBD2. With V trimmed by 3 bases and J by 2 bases, 4 bases remained unmatched. The CDR3 consists of 15 residues. Germline V gene lookup returns CDR1 MGHRA and CDR2 YSYEKL. CDR3 sequence (DNA): TGCGCCAGCAGCCAGAGGACTAGCGGACCCTACGAGCAGTACTTC. Its translation: CASSQRTSGPYEQYF.

In its sample, this clonotype was seen many times. V and J are TRBV12-3 or TRBV12-4 and TRBJ1-2; 10 nucleotides match TRBD1. The ends lost 4 bases at V and 0 bases at J; junction bases unmatched: 2. This CDR3 has 15 residues. The CDR3 sequence is CASSYGQGANYGYTF. The CDR3 nucleotides read TGTGCCAGCAGTTACGGACAGGGGGCTAACTATGGCTACACCTTC.

This clonotype was seen at least ten times. This chain uses TRBV10-3 with TRBJ2-7; D ambiguous. V was pared by 6 bases and J by 0 bases, with 9 bases between. Germline loops: CDR1 ENHRY, CDR2 SYGVKD. The CDR3 has 13 amino acids. The DNA of the CDR3 is TGTGCCATCAGGGCCGAGGTCTCCTACGAGCAGTACTTC. Residues: CAIRAEVSYEQYF.

The chain recombines TRBV9 with TRBJ2-1; D is unresolved. The CDR3 has 15 residues. Trimming pared 0 bases from V and 2 bases from J, leaving 9 bases between. Germline-derived CDR1 and CDR2 are SGDLS and YYNGEE. The CDR3 nucleotides read TGTGCCAGCAGCGTAGTGACGTCTGCCTACAATGAGCAGTTCTTC. Protein: CASSVVTSAYNEQFF.

The CDR3 nucleotides read TGTGCCAGCAGTTACTCCTCTGAAAGGGGGCTCGGGGAGCAGTACTTC. It is translated as CASSYSSERGLGEQYF. The chain recombines TRBV6-5 with TRBJ2-7; 7 bases are a match to TRBD1. The CDR3 has 16 amino acids. The trim removed 0 bases at V and 7 bases at J, leaving 12 bases unmatched. Germline CDR1 MNHEY, CDR2 SVGAGI.

This clonotype was picked up many times. The V call is TRBV30, the J call TRBJ2-5, with unresolved D. Trimming removed 2 bases at V and 0 bases at J, with 7 bases between. Germline V CDR1 and CDR2: GTSNPN, SVGIG (reference sequence). CDR3 length: 13 residues. The CDR3 bases are TGTGCCTGGAGTAAGGCTAACCAAGAGACCCAGTACTTC. The encoded protein is CAWSKANQETQYF.

This clonotype was counted at least ten times. This sequence joins TRBV14 and TRBJ1-2; D is uncertain. V shed 0 bases and J shed 5 bases, with 7 bases lying between them. CDR1 is SGHDN, CDR2 FVKESK, per germline. The CDR3 sequence is 13 residues long. Here the CDR3 DNA reads TGTGCCAGCAGCCAAGATACAGAATATGGCTACACCTTC. The encoded protein is CASSQDTEYGYTF.

This clonotype was seen repeatedly, ten times or more. V and J are TRBV12-3 or TRBV12-4 and TRBJ1-1; D not certain. The CDR3 spans 14 residues. V lost 3 bases, J lost 1 base, and 9 bases lay in between. The CDR3 protein is CASSFLAGNTEAFF. The CDR3 nucleotides are TGTGCCAGCAGTTTTTTGGCTGGGAACACTGAAGCTTTCTTT.

This clonotype was found a few times. This chain links TRBV7-2 with TRBJ2-3, with 7 bases identical to TRBD2. Trimming at V came to 2 bases and at J to 2 bases, leaving 7 bases not matched to a gene. In germline, CDR1 is SGHTA, CDR2 FQGNSA. The CDR3 covers 16 residues. CDR3 nucleotide sequence: TGTGCCAGCAGCTTATGGCGGGAGAGCGTCACAGATACGCAGTATTTT. It codes for CASSLWRESVTDTQYF.

The chain carries TRBV25-1 and TRBJ1-1; a weak D match, TRBD1 (6 bases). Germline CDR1 and CDR2: MGHDK and SYGVNS. The V end lost 8 bases, the J end lost 4 bases, and 8 bases lay between the germline ends. This CDR3 region has 11 residues. In DNA form, the CDR3 reads TGTGCCAGCCAAGGGGGCACTGAAGCTTTCTTT. Translated: CASQGGTEAFF.

This clonotype was counted at least ten times. The chain combines TRBV13 with TRBJ2-1; a possible D gene is TRBD2 (6 bases). Germline V gene lookup returns CDR1 PRHDT and CDR2 FYEKMQ (reference sequence). The CDR3 totals 11 residues. V lost 5 bases to trimming and J lost 7 bases, with 6 bases between them. CDR3 in DNA: TGTGCCAGCAGCGGGACTAATGAGCAGTTCTTC. It specifies CASSGTNEQFF.

In its sample, this clonotype was seen many times. This sequence joins TRBV7-9 and TRBJ2-5, with 7 bases lining up with TRBD1. The CDR3 sequence is 14 residues long. V was pared by 5 bases and J by 5 bases, with 8 bases of the junction left unmatched. CDR1 and CDR2 from the germline V gene are SEHNR and FQNEAQ (reference sequence). The CDR3 DNA reads as TGTGCCAGCAGCAAGACAGGGTCTATCGAGACCCAGTACTTC. Translation gives CASSKTGSIETQYF.

This clonotype was counted many times. The genes are TRBV3-1 and TRBJ2-7; 8 positions match TRBD1. The CDR3 contains 16 residues. Germline V CDR1 and CDR2: LGHDT, YNNKEL (reference sequence). Trimming cost V 0 bases and J 5 bases; bases outside gene matches: 9. CDR3 in DNA: TGTGCCAGCAGCCAAGATTTTCGGACAGGGTCCCACGAGCAGTACTTC. It yields the protein CASSQDFRTGSHEQYF.

This clonotype was observed at least ten times. This chain connects TRBV10-2 to TRBJ1-2, with TRBD1 as a possible D gene (5 bases). Per germline, CDR1 WSHSY and CDR2 SAAADI. Trimming cost V 4 bases and J 5 bases, with 8 bases left between them. CDR3 length equals 12 residues. CDR3 bases: TGCGCCAGCAGTGTAGGGGTGTATGGCTACACCTTC. It yields the protein CASSVGVYGYTF.